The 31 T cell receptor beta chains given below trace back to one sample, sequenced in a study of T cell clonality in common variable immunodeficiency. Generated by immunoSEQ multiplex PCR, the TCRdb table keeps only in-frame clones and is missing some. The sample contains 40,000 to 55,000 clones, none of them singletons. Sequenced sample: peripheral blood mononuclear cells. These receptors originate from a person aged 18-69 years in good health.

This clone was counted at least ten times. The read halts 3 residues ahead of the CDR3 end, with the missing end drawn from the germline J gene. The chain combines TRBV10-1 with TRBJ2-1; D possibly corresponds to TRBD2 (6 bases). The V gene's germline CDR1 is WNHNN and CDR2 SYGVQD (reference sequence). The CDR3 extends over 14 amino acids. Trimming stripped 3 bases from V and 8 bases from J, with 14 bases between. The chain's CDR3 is CASSDGGILHEQFF. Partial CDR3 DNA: TGCGCCAGCAGTGATGGGGGGATTTTGCATGAG.

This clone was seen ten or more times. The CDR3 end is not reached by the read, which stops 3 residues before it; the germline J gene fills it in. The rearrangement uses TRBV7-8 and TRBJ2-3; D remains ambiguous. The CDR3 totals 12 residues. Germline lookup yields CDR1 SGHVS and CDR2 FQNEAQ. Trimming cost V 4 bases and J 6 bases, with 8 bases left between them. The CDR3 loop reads CASSSSTDTQYF. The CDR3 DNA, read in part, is TGTGCCAGCAGCTCCTCTACCGATACG.

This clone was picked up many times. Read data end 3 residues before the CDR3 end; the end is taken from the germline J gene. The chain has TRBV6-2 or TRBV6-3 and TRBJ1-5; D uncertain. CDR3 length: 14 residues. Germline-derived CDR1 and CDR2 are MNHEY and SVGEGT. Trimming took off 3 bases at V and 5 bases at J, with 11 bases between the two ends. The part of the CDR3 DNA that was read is TGTGCCAGCAGTTATGGGCAGGAACATCAGCCC. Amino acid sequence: CASSYGQEHQP. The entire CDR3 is CASSYGQEHQPQHF.

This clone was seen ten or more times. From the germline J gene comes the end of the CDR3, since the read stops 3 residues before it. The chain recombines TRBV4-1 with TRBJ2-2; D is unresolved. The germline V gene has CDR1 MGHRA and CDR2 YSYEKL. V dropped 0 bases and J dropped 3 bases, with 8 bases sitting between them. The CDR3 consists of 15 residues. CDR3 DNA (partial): TGCGCCAGCAGCCAAGAATTGCGCGACACCGGGGAG. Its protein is CASSQELRDTGE. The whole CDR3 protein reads CASSQELRDTGELFF.

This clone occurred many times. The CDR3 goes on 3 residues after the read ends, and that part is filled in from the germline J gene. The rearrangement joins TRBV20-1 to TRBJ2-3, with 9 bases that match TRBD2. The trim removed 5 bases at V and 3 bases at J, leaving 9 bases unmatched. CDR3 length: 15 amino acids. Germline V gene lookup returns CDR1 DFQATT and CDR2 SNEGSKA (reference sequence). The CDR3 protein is CSAVAGEEKTDTQYF. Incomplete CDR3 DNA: TGCAGTGCTGTAGCGGGGGAGGAAAAGACAGATACG.

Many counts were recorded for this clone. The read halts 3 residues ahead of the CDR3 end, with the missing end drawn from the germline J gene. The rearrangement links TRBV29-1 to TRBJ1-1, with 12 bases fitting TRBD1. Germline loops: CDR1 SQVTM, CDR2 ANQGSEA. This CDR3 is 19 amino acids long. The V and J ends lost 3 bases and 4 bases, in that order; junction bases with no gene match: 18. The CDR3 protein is CSVDRDRGRVVSEGTEAFF. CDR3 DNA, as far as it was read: TGCAGCGTTGACCGGGACAGGGGGCGAGTCGTCTCGGAAGGCACTGAA.

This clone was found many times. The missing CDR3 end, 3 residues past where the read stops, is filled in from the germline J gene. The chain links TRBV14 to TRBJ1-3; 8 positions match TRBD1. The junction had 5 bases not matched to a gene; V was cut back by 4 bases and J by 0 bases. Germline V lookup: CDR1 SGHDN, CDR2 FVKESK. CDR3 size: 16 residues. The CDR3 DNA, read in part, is TGTGCCAGCAGCCTTCAGGGGGCCCGCTCTGGAAACACC. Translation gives CASSLQGARSGNT. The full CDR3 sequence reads CASSLQGARSGNTIYF.

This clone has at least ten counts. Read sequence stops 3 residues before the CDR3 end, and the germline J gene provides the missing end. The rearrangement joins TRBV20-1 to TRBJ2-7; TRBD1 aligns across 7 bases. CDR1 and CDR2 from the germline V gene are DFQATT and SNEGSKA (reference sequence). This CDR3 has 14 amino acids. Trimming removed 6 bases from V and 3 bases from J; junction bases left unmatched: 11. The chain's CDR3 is CSASKPGQYYEQYF. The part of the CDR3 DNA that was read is TGCAGTGCGTCCAAACCGGGACAGTACTACGAG.

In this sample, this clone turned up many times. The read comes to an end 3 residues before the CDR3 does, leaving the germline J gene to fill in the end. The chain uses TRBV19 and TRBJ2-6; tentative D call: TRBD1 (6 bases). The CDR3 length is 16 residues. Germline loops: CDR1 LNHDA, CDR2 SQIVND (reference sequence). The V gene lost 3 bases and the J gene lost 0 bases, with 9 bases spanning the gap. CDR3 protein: CASSIDRSSGANVLTF. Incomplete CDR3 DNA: TGTGCCAGTAGTATCGACAGGAGCTCTGGGGCCAACGTC.

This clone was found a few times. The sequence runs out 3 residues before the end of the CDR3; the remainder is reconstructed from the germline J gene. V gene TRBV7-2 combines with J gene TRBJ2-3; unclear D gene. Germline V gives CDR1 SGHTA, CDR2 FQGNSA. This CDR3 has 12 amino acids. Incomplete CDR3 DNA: TGTGCCAGCAGCTCGTTACAAGAGACG. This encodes CASSSLQET. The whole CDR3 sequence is CASSSLQETQYF.

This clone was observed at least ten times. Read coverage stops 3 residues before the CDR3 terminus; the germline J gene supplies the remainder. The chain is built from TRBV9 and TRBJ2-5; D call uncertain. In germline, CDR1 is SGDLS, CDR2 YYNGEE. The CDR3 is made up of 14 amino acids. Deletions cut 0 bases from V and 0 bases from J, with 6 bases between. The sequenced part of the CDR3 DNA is TGTGCCAGCAGCGTAGCCCCTGACCAAGAGACC. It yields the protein CASSVAPDQET. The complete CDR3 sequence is CASSVAPDQETQYF. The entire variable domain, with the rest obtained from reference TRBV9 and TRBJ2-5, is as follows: DSGVTQTPKHLITATGQRVTLRCSPRSGDLSVYWYQQSLDQGLQFLIQYYNGEERAKGNILERFSAQQFPDLHSELNLSSLELGDSALYFCASSVAPDQETQYFGPGTRLLVL.

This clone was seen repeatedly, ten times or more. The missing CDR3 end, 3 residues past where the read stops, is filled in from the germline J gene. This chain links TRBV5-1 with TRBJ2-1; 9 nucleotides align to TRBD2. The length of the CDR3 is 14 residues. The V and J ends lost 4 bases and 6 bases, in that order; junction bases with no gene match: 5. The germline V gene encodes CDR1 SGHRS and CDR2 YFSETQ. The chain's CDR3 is CASSKGGGGNEQFF. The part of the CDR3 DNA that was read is TGCGCCAGCAGCAAAGGCGGGGGGGGCAATGAG.

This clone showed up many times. CDR3 DNA, as far as it was read: TGTGCCAGCAGTTCAGGGACCTACAATGAG. Its protein product is CASSSGTYNE. In full, the CDR3 reads CASSSGTYNEQFF. This chain joins TRBV12-3 or TRBV12-4 and TRBJ2-1; a weak D match, TRBD1 (5 bases). Coverage ceases 3 residues before the CDR3 finishes, and the germline J gene fills in the end. Trimming shortened V by 4 bases and J by 2 bases, and 6 bases separated the two germline ends. There are 13 residues in the CDR3.

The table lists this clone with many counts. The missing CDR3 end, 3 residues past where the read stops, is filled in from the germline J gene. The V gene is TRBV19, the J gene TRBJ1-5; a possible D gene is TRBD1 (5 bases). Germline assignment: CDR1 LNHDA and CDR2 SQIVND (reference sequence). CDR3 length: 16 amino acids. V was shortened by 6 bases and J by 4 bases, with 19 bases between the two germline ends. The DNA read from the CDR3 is TGTGCCAGTAGCCTTGGGGCGGGGTTGTGGAATCAGCCC. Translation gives CASSLGAGLWNQP. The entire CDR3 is CASSLGAGLWNQPQHF.

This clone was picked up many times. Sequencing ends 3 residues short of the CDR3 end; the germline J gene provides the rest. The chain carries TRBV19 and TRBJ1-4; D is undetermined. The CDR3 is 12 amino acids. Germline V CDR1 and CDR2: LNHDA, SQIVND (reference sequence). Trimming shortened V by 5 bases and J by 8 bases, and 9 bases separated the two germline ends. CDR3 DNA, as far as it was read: TGTGCCAGTAGTGCCAGAACAGAAAAA. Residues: CASSARTEK. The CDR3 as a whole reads CASSARTEKLFF.

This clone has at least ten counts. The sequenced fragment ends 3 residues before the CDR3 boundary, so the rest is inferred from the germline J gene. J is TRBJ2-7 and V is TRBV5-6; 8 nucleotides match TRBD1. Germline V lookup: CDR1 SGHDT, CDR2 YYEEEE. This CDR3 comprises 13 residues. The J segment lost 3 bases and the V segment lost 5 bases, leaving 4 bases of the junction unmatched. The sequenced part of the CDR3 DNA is TGTGCCAGCAGTCGGGACAGGCTCTACGAG. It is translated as CASSRDRLYE. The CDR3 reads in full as CASSRDRLYEQYF.

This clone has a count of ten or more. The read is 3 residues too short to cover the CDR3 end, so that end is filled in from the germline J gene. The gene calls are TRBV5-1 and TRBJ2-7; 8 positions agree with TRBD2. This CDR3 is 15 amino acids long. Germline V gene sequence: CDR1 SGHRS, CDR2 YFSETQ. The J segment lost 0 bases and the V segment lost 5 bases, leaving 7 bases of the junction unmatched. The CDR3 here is CASSREGISSYEQYF. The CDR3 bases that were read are TGCGCCAGCAGTCGGGAGGGGATTAGCTCCTACGAG.

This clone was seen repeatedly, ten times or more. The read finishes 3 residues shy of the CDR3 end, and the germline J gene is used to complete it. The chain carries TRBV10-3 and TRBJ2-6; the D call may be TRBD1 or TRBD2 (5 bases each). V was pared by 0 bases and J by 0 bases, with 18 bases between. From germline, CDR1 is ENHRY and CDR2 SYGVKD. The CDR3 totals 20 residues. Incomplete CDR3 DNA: TGTGCCATCAGTGAGTCGCAGGGAAAAGGGGAGAGCTCTGGGGCCAACGTC. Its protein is CAISESQGKGESSGANV. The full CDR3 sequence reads CAISESQGKGESSGANVLTF.

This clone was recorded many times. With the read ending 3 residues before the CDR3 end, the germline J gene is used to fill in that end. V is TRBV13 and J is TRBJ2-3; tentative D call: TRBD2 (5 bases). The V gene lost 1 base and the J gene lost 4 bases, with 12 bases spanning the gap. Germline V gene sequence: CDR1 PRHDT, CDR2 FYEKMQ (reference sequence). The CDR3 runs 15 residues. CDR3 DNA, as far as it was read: TGTGCCAGCAGCTTAGCAGCGGACTTAGCAGATACG. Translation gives CASSLAADLADT. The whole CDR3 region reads CASSLAADLADTQYF.

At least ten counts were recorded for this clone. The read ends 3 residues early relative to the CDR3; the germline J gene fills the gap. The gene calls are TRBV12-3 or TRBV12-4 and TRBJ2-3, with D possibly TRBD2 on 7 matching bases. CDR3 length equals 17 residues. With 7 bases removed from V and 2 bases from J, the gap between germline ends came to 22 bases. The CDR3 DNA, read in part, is TGTGCCAGCACCCAGCAGGTCCGCGGGGGCTTCACAGATACG. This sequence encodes CASTQQVRGGFTDT. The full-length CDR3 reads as CASTQQVRGGFTDTQYF.

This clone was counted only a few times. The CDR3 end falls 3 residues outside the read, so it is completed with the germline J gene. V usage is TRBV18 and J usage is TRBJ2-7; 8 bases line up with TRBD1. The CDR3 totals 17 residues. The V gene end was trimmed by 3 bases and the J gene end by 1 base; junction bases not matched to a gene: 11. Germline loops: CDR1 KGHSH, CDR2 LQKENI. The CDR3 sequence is CASSPPRRGLSSYEQYF. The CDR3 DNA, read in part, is TGTGCCAGCTCACCCCCTCGCAGGGGGCTTTCTTCCTACGAG.

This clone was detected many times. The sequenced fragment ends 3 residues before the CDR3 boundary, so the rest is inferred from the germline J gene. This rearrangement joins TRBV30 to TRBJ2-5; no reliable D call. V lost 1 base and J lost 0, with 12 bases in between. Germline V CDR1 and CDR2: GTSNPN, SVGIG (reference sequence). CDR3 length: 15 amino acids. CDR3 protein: CAWSGGTPYQETQYF. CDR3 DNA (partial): TGTGCCTGGAGTGGAGGCACCCCTTACCAAGAGACC.

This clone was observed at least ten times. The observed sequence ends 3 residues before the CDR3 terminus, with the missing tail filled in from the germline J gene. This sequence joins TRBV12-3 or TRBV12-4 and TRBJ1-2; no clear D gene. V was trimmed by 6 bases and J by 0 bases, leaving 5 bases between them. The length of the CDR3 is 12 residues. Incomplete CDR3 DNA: TGTGCCAGCAGCCCGGCTAACTATGGC. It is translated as CASSPANYG. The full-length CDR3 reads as CASSPANYGYTF.

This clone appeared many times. CDR3 bases read: TGTGCCTGGAGTCCGACTAGCCGGGAGACC. Amino acid sequence: CAWSPTSRET. The entire CDR3 sequence reads CAWSPTSRETQYF. The rearrangement joins TRBV30 to TRBJ2-5, with 7 bases matching TRBD2. Read coverage stops 3 residues before the CDR3 terminus; the germline J gene supplies the remainder. This CDR3 region has 13 residues. Germline V CDR1 and CDR2: GTSNPN, SVGIG (reference sequence). The ends lost 2 bases at V and 5 bases at J; junction bases unmatched: 5.

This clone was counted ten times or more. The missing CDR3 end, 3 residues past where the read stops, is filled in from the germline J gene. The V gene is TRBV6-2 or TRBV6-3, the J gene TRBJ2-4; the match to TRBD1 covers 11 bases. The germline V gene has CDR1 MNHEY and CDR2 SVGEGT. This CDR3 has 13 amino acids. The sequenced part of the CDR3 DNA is TGTGCCAGCAACCCGCGGACAGGGGGCGCT. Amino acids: CASNPRTGGA. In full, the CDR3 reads CASNPRTGGAQYF.

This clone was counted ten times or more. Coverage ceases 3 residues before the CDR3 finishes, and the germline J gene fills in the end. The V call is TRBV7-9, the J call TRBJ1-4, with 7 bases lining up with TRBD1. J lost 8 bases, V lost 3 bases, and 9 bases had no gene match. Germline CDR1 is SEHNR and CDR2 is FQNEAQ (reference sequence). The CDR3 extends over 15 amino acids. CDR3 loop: CASSFPGTVVEKLFF. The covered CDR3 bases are TGTGCCAGCAGCTTTCCCGGGACAGTTGTAGAAAAA. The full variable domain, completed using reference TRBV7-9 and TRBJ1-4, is DTGVSQNPRHKITKRGQNVTFRCDPISEHNRLYWYRQTLGQGPEFLTYFQNEAQLEKSRLLSDRFSAERPKGSFSTLEIQRTEQGDSAMYLCASSFPGTVVEKLFFGSGTQLSVL.

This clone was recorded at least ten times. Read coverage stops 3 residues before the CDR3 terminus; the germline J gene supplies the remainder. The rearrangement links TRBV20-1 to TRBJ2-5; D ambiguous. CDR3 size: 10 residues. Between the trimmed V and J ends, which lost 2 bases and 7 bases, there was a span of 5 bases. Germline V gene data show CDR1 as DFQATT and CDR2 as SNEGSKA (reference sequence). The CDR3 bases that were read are TGCAGTGCTAGATCAGGGACC. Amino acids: CSARSGT. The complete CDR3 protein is CSARSGTQYF.

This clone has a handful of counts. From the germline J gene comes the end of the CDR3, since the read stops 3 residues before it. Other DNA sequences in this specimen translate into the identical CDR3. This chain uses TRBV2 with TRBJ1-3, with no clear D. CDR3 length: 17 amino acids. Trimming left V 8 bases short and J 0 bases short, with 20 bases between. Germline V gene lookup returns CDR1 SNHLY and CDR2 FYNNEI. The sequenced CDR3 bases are TGTGCCAGCCAGTGGCGCCCCGGCCCAGGCTCTGGAAACACC. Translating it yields CASQWRPGPGSGNT. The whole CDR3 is CASQWRPGPGSGNTIYF.

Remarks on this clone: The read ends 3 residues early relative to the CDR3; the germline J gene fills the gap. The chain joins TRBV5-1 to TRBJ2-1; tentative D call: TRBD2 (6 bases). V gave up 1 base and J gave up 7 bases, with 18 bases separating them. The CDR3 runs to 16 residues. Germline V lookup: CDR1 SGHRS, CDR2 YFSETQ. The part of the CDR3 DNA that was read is TGCGCCAGCAGCTTGTTAACTAGCCCGGGGCTGAATGAG. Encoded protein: CASSLLTSPGLNE. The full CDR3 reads CASSLLTSPGLNEQFF. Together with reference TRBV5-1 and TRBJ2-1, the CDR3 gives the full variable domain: KAGVTQTPRYLIKTRGQQVTLSCSPISGHRSVSWYQQTPGQGLQFLFEYFSETQRNKGNFPGRFSGRQFSNSRSEMNVSTLELGDSALYLCASSLLTSPGLNEQFFGPGTRLTVL.

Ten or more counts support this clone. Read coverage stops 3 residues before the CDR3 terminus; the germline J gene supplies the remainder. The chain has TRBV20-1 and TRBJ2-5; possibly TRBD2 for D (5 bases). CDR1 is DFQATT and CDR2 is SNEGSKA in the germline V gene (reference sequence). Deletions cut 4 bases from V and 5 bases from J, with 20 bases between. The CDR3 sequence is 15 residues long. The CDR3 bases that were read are TGCAGTGCTACAAAGGACTCGATTCGAACGGAGACC. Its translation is CSATKDSIRTET. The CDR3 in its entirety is CSATKDSIRTETQYF.

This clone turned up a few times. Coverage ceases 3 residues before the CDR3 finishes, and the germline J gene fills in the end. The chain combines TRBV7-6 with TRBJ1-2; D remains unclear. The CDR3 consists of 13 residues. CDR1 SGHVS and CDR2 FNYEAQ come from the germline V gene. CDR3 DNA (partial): TGTGCCAGCAGCTTTCTTCCAGGCCCCGAC. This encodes CASSFLPGPD. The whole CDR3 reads CASSFLPGPDYTF.